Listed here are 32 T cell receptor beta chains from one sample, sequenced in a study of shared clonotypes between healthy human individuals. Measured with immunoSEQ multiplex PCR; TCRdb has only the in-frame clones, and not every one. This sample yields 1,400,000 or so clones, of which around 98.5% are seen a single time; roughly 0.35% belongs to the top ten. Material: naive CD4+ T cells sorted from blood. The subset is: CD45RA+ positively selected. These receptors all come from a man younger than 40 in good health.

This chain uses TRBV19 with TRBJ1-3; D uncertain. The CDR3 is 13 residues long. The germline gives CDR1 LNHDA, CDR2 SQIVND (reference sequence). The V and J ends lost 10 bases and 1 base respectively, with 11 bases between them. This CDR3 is CATGRRSGNTIYF. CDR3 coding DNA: TGTGCCACCGGGCGCCGGTCTGGAAACACCATATATTTT. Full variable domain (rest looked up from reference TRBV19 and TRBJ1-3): DGGITQSPKYLFRKEGQNVTLSCEQNLNHDAMYWYRQDPGQGLRLIYYSQIVNDFQKGDIAEGYSVSREKKESFPLTVTSAQKNPTAFYLCATGRRSGNTIYFGEGSWLTVV.

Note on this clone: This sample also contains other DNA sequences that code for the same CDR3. CDR3 region: CASSLGDGSSYNEQFF. The CDR3 DNA follows: TGTGCCAGCAGCTTAGGGGACGGGAGCTCCTACAATGAGCAGTTCTTC. V is TRBV7-9 and J is TRBJ2-1, with a weak D call TRBD2 (6 bases). The CDR3 is made up of 16 amino acids. Deletions cut 1 base from V and 0 bases from J, with 10 bases between. Germline CDR1 and CDR2: SEHNR and FQNEAQ (reference sequence).

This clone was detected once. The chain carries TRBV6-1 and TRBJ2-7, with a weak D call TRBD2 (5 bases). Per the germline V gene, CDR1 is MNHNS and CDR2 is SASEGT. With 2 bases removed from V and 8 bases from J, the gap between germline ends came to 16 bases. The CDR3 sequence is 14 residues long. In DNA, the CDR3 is TGTGCCAGCAGTGAACCCCTGACTGGGGAGAAGCAGTACTTC. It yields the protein CASSEPLTGEKQYF.

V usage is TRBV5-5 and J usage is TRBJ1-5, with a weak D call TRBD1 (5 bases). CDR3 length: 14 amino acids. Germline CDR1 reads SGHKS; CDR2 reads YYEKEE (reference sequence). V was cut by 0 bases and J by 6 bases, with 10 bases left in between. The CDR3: CASSLGAGGQPQHF. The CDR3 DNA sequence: TGTGCCAGCAGCTTGGGGGCCGGGGGTCAGCCCCAGCATTTT. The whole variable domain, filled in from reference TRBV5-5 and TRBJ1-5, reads DAGVTQSPTHLIKTRGQQVTLRCSPISGHKSVSWYQQVLGQGPQFIFQYYEKEERGRGNFPDRFSARQFPNYSSELNVNALLLGDSALYLCASSLGAGGQPQHFGDGTRLSIL.

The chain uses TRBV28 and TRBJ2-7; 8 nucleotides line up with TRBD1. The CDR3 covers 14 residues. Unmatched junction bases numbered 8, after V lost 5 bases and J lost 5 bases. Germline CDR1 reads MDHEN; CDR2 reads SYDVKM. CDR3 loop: CASSPRTGSDEQYF. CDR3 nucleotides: TGTGCCAGCAGTCCCCGGACAGGGAGCGACGAGCAGTACTTC.

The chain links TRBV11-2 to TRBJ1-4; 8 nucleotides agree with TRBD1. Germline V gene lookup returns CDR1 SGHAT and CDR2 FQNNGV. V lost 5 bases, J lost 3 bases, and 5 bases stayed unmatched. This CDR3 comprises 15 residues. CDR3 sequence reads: CASSLQGASNEKLFF. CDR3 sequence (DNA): TGTGCCAGCAGCCTCCAGGGGGCGTCTAATGAAAAACTGTTTTTT.

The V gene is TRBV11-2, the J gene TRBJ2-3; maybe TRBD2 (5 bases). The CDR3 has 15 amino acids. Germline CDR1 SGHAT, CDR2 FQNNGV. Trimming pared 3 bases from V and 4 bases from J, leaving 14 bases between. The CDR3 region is CASSLPLLGPDTQYF. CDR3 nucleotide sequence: TGTGCCAGCAGCTTGCCCCTACTAGGTCCAGATACGCAGTATTTT.

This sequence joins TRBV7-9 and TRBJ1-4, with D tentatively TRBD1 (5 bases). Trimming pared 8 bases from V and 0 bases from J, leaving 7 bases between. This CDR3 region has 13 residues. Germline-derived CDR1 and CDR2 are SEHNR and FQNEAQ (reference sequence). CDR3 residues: CASGAATNEKLFF. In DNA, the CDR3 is TGTGCCAGCGGGGCCGCAACTAATGAAAAACTGTTTTTT.

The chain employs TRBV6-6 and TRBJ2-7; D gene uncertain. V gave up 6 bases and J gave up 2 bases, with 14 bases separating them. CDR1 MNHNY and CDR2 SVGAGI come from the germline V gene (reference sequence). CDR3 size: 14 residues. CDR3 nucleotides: TGTGCCAGCAGCTCCTGGTCACCTACCTACGAGCAGTACTTC. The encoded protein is CASSSWSPTYEQYF.

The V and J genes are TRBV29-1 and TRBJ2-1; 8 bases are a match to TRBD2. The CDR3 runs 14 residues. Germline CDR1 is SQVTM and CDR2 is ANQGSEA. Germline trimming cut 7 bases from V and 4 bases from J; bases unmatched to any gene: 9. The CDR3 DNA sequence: TGCAGCGGGACTCCTAGCGGGCTTTACAATGAGCAGTTCTTC. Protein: CSGTPSGLYNEQFF.

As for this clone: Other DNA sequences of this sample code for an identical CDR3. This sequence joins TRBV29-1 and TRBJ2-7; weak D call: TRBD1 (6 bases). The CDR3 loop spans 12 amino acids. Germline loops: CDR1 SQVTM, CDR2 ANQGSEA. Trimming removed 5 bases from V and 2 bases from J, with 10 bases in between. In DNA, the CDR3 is TGCAGCGTTAGAACAGGGCCCTACGAGCAGTACTTC. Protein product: CSVRTGPYEQYF.

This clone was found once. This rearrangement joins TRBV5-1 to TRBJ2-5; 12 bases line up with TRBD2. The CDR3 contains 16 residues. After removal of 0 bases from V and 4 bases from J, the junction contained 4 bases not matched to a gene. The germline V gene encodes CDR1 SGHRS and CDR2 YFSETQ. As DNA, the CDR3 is TGCGCCAGCAGCTTGGCTCCTAGCGGGAGGGTAGAGACCCAGTACTTC. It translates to CASSLAPSGRVETQYF. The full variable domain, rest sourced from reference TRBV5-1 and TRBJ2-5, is KAGVTQTPRYLIKTRGQQVTLSCSPISGHRSVSWYQQTPGQGLQFLFEYFSETQRNKGNFPGRFSGRQFSNSRSEMNVSTLELGDSALYLCASSLAPSGRVETQYFGPGTRLLVL.

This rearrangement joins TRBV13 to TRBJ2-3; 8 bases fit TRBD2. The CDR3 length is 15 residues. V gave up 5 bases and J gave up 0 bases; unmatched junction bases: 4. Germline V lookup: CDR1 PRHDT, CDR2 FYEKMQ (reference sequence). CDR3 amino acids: CASSPIAGSTDTQYF. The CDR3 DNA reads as TGTGCCAGCAGCCCAATAGCGGGAAGCACAGATACGCAGTATTTT.

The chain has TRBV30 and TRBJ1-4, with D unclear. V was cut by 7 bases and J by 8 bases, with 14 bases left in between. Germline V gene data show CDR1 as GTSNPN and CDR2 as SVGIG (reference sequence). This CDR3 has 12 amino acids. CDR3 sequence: CASTRSREKLFF. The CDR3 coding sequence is TGTGCCTCGACCCGGAGTAGGGAAAAACTGTTTTTT.

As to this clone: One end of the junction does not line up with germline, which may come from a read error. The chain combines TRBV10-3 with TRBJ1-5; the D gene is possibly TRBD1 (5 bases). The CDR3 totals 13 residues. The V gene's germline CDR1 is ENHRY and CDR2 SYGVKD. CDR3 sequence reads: CAISWDLNQPQHF. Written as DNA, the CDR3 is TGTGCCATCAGCTGGGACCTAAATCAACCCCAGCATTTT.

The CDR3 protein is CATGLAGGVMGNEQFF. The CDR3 DNA reads TGTGCCACCGGACTAGCGGGAGGGGTAATGGGTAATGAGCAGTTCTTC. This sequence joins TRBV13 and TRBJ2-1, with TRBD2 matching 15 bases. The ends lost 10 bases at V and 7 bases at J; junction bases unmatched: 11. The CDR3 has 16 amino acids. Germline loops: CDR1 PRHDT, CDR2 FYEKMQ (reference sequence).

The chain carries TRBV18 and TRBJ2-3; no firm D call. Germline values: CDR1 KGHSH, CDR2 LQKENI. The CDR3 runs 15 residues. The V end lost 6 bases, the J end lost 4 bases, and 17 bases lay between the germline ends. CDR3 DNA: TGTGCCAGCTCCCCTGCCGGTACATCCCCAGATACGCAGTATTTT. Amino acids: CASSPAGTSPDTQYF.

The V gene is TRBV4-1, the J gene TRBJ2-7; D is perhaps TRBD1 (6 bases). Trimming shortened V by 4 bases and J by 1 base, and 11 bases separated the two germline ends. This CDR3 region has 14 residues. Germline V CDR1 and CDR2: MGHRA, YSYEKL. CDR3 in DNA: TGCGCCAGCAGCCCCTGGGGGACATCCTACGAGCAGTACTTC. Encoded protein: CASSPWGTSYEQYF.

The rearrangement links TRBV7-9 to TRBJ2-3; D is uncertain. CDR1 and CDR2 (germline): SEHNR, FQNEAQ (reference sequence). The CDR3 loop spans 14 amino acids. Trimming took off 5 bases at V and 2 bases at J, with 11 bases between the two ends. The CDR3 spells CASSPGVYTDTQYF. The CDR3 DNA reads TGTGCCAGCAGCCCTGGAGTTTACACAGATACGCAGTATTTT.

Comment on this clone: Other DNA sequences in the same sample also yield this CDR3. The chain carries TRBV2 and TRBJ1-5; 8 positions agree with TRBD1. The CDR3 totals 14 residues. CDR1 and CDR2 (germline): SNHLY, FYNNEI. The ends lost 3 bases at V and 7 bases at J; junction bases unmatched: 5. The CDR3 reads CASSDQGAGQPQHF. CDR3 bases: TGTGCCAGCAGTGATCAGGGGGCGGGGCAGCCCCAGCATTTT. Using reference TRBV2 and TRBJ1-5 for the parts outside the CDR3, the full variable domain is EPEVTQTPSHQVTQMGQEVILRCVPISNHLYFYWYRQILGQKVEFLVSFYNNEISEKSEIFDDQFSVERPDGSNFTLKIRSTKLEDSAMYFCASSDQGAGQPQHFGDGTRLSIL.

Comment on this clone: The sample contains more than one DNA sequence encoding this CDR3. The CDR3 nucleotides are TGCGCCAGCAGCTTATCGACAGGCCAAGAGACCCAGTACTTC. Amino acids: CASSLSTGQETQYF. The chain couples TRBV5-1 to TRBJ2-5; weak D call: TRBD1 (6 bases). The CDR3 spans 14 residues. V lost 2 bases and J lost 1, with 9 bases in between. The germline CDR1 and CDR2 sequences are SGHRS and YFSETQ.

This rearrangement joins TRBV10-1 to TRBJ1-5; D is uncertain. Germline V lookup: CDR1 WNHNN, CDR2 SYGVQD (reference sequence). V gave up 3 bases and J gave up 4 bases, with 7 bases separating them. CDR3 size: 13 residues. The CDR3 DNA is TGCGCCAGCAGTGAAGGCCGGAATCAGCCCCAGCATTTT. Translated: CASSEGRNQPQHF.

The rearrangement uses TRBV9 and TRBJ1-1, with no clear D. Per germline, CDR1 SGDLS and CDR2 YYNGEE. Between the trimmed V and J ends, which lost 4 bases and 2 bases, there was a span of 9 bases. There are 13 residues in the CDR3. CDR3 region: CASSRIGNTEAFF. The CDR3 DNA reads TGTGCCAGCAGCCGGATCGGAAACACTGAAGCTTTCTTT.

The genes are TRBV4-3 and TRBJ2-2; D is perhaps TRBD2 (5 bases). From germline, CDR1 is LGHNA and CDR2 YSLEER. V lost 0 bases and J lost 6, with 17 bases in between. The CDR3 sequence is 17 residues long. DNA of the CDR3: TGCGCCAGCAGCCAAGATCTAGGTCTAGCCTTGGCCGGGGAGCTGTTTTTT. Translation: CASSQDLGLALAGELFF.

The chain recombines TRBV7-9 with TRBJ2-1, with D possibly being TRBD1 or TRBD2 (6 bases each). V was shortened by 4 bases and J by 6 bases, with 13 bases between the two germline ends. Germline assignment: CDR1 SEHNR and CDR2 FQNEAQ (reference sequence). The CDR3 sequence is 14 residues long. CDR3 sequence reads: CASSSRGALNEQFF. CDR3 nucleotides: TGTGCCAGCAGCTCAAGGGGGGCCCTCAATGAGCAGTTCTTC.

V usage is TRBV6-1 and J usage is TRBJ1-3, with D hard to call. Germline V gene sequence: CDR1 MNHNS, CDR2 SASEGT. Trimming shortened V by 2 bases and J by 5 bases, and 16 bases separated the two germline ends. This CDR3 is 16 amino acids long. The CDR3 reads CASSEIPLGRRNTIYF. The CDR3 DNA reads TGTGCCAGCAGTGAAATTCCGCTGGGCCGAAGAAACACCATATATTTT.

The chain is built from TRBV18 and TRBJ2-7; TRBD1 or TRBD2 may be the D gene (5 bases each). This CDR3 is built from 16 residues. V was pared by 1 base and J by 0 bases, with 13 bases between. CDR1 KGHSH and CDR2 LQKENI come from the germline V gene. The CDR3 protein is CASSPLPPGGSYEQYF. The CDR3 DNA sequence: TGTGCCAGCTCACCACTCCCTCCTGGGGGCTCCTACGAGCAGTACTTC. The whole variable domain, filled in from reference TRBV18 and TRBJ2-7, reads NAGVMQNPRHLVRRRGQEARLRCSPMKGHSHVYWYRQLPEEGLKFMVYLQKENIIDESGMPKERFSAEFPKEGPSILRIQQVVRGDSAAYFCASSPLPPGGSYEQYFGPGTRLTVT.

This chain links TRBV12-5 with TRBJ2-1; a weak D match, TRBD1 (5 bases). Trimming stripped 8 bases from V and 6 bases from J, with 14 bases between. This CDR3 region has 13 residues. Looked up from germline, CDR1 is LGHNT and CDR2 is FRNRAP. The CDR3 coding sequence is TGTGCTAGTAGGAAGGGGCCGGGCAATGAGCAGTTCTTC. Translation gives CASRKGPGNEQFF.

The CDR3 protein is CASSETGEKLFF. DNA of the CDR3: TGTGCCAGCAGTGAAACAGGTGAAAAACTGTTTTTT. The chain carries TRBV6-1 and TRBJ1-4; a weak D match, TRBD1 (5 bases). Trimming cost V 2 bases and J 7 bases, with 5 bases left between them. The CDR3 extends over 12 amino acids. Germline V gene data show CDR1 as MNHNS and CDR2 as SASEGT.

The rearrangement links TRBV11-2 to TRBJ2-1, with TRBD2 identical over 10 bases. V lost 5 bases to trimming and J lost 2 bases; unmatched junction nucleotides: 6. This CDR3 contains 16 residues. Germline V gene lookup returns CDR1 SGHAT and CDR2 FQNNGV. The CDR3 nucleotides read TGTGCCAGCAGCCATCGTCTAGCGGGAGCCTACAATGAGCAGTTCTTC. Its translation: CASSHRLAGAYNEQFF. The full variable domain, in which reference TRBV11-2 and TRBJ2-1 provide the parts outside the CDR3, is EAGVAQSPRYKIIEKRQSVAFWCNPISGHATLYWYQQILGQGPKLLIQFQNNGVVDDSQLPKDRFSAERLKGVDSTLKIQPAKLEDSAVYLCASSHRLAGAYNEQFFGPGTRLTVL.

The CDR3 DNA sequence: TGTGCCAGCAGTTACTGGGGGGATCTTAGCAATCAGCCCCAGCATTTT. Its protein product is CASSYWGDLSNQPQHF. The chain joins TRBV6-6 to TRBJ1-5; tentatively, D is TRBD1 (5 bases). CDR3 length: 16 residues. V dropped 1 base and J dropped 0 bases, with 10 bases sitting between them. CDR1 and CDR2 from the germline V gene are MNHNY and SVGAGI (reference sequence).

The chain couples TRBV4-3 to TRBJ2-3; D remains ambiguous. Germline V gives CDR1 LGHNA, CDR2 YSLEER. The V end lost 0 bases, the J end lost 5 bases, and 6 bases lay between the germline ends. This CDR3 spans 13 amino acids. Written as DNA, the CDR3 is TGCGCCAGCAGCCAAGAGTTAGGAGATACGCAGTATTTT. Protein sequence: CASSQELGDTQYF.